A single sample gave rise to the 10 T cell receptor beta chains below, sequenced in a study of a mutant IDH1 vaccine in newly diagnosed glioma. Time point noted: week 47, end of study. Doses of 300 ug of mutant IDH1 20-mer peptide were given with topical imiquimod. Measured with immunoSEQ multiplex PCR; TCRdb has only the in-frame clones, and not every one. The sample contains about 56,000 clones, roughly four fifths of which appear only once. These receptors' antigens are unknown. Sequencing used PBMCs, obtained from a glioma patient whose treatment included an IDH1 peptide vaccine. These receptor sequences come from a woman between 45 and 65 years old with glioma.

Here the CDR3 reads CASGAWTGQNTGELFF. The CDR3 bases are TGTGCCAGCGGGGCTTGGACAGGGCAGAACACCGGGGAGCTGTTTTTT. The gene calls are TRBV9 and TRBJ2-2; TRBD1 aligns across 8 bases. The length of the CDR3 is 16 residues. CDR1 is SGDLS, CDR2 YYNGEE, per germline. V trimming: 7 bases; J trimming: 1 base; junction bases outside the gene matches: 9.

This clone was recorded a few times. The chain employs TRBV7-3 and TRBJ2-7, with D possibly being TRBD2 (6 bases). The V gene lost 2 bases and the J gene lost 4 bases, with 15 bases spanning the gap. Germline V gene sequence: CDR1 SGHTA, CDR2 FQGTGA. This CDR3 has 15 amino acids. The CDR3, as DNA: TGTGCCAGCAGCTTAGGCGGCGGGATTTCGTACGAGCAGTACTTC. This sequence encodes CASSLGGGISYEQYF.

This chain joins TRBV6-5 and TRBJ2-5; D gene ambiguous. With 0 bases removed from V and 4 bases from J, the gap between germline ends came to 12 bases. Germline V gene sequence: CDR1 MNHEY, CDR2 SVGAGI. There are 15 residues in the CDR3. Here the CDR3 DNA reads TGTGCCAGCAGTTACTCCGGTTTTTTGGGAGAGACCCAGTACTTC. It specifies CASSYSGFLGETQYF.

The genes are TRBV7-9 and TRBJ1-2, with TRBD1 matching 10 bases. The germline V gene has CDR1 SEHNR and CDR2 FQNEAQ (reference sequence). V shed 5 bases, J shed 8 bases, and the junction held 8 bases outside the gene matches. CDR3 length equals 14 residues. The CDR3 DNA reads TGTGCCAGCAGCCCCGGGACAGGGGTAGGCGGCTACACCTTC. It codes for CASSPGTGVGGYTF.

The chain carries TRBV9 and TRBJ1-2, with D uncertain. This CDR3 comprises 12 residues. Germline CDR1 and CDR2: SGDLS and YYNGEE. V shed 10 bases and J shed 4 bases, with 14 bases lying between them. CDR3 nucleotide sequence: TGTGCCTCGTTCAACTCGACCTATGGCTACACCTTC. Translated, it gives CASFNSTYGYTF.

This chain links TRBV10-3 with TRBJ1-6, with 9 bases fitting TRBD1. Germline V CDR1 and CDR2: ENHRY, SYGVKD. V lost 6 bases, J lost 7 bases, and 4 bases stayed unmatched. The CDR3 runs 14 residues. For the CDR3, the DNA is TGTGCCATCAGGGGACAGGGCGGGAATTCACCCCTCCACTTT. Its translation: CAIRGQGGNSPLHF.

The chain links TRBV5-1 to TRBJ2-3, with no clear D. V lost 0 bases, J lost 1 base, and 9 bases lay in between. Germline CDR1 and CDR2: SGHRS and YFSETQ. The CDR3 runs to 15 residues. The CDR3 loop is CASSLEGGGTDTQYF. The CDR3 DNA reads TGCGCCAGCAGCTTGGAGGGCGGAGGCACAGATACGCAGTATTTT.

The chain carries TRBV5-4 and TRBJ2-4; 7 bases line up with TRBD1. Germline V gene lookup returns CDR1 SGHNT and CDR2 YYREEE (reference sequence). The CDR3 spans 15 residues. Trimming took 7 bases from V and 1 from J; bases not matched to a gene: 8. The CDR3 nucleotides are TGTGCCAGCCCCGACAGGGCCCGCGCCAAAAACATTCAGTACTTC. Protein product: CASPDRARAKNIQYF. Together with reference TRBV5-4 and TRBJ2-4, the CDR3 gives the full variable domain: ETGVTQSPTHLIKTRGQQVTLRCSSQSGHNTVSWYQQALGQGPQFIFQYYREEENGRGNFPPRFSGLQFPNYSSELNVNALELDDSALYLCASPDRARAKNIQYFGAGTRLSVL.

The genes are TRBV5-4 and TRBJ1-4; TRBD1 aligns across 7 bases. Germline trimming cut 5 bases from V and 8 bases from J; bases unmatched to any gene: 12. Germline CDR1 SGHNT, CDR2 YYREEE (reference sequence). The CDR3 sequence is 15 residues long. CDR3 sequence: CASRHQGGAIEKLFF. CDR3 nucleotide sequence: TGTGCCAGCAGACACCAGGGGGGGGCGATCGAAAAACTGTTTTTT.

The DNA of the CDR3 is TGCGCCAGCAGCTCAGGCAGGGGGGACGAAAAACTGTTTTTT. Its protein is CASSSGRGDEKLFF. This rearrangement joins TRBV5-1 to TRBJ1-4; 7 nucleotides match TRBD1. After removal of 3 bases from V and 8 bases from J, the junction contained 7 bases not matched to a gene. The CDR3 covers 14 residues. The germline CDR1 and CDR2 sequences are SGHRS and YFSETQ.